Below, 29 T cell receptor beta chains from the same sample are listed, as sequenced in a study of T cell responses to AZD1222 COVID-19 vaccine. Here immunoSEQ multiplex PCR was the method, and the copy in TCRdb shows in-frame clones only, minus some. The sample carries around 78,000 clones, just over 90% recorded once. Sequenced material: peripheral blood, taken on day 0 of MenACWY control vaccination. These receptor sequences come from an adult in good health.

The chain is built from TRBV2 and TRBJ2-1; tentative D call: TRBD2 (6 bases). The CDR3 extends over 14 amino acids. V dropped 7 bases and J dropped 8 bases, with 18 bases sitting between them. Germline CDR1 is SNHLY and CDR2 is FYNNEI. CDR3 amino acids: CASTGGLPPDEQFF. In nucleotides, the CDR3 is TGTGCCAGCACGGGCGGACTACCCCCGGATGAGCAGTTCTTC.

This chain joins TRBV6-5 and TRBJ1-2; D gene uncertain. Trimming shortened V by 4 bases and J by 4 bases, and 10 bases separated the two germline ends. CDR1 and CDR2 from the germline V gene are MNHEY and SVGAGI. The CDR3 has 13 residues. CDR3 region: CASSLGTVYGYTF. CDR3 sequence (DNA): TGTGCCAGCAGTTTGGGAACCGTCTATGGCTACACCTTC.

The V call is TRBV19, the J call TRBJ1-5; no clear D. Trimming shortened V by 3 bases and J by 4 bases, and 10 bases separated the two germline ends. Germline values: CDR1 LNHDA, CDR2 SQIVND (reference sequence). The CDR3 totals 14 residues. CDR3 DNA sequence: TGTGCCAGTAGTATGGGCCAGAAAAATCAGCCCCAGCATTTT. This translates into CASSMGQKNQPQHF.

This chain joins TRBV3-1 (or the pseudogene TRBV3-2) and TRBJ1-1; tentative D call: TRBD1 (6 bases). This CDR3 contains 18 residues. Trimming shortened V by 8 bases and J by 1 base, and 26 bases separated the two germline ends. Germline V gene sequence: CDR1 LGHDT, CDR2 YNNKEL (reference sequence). CDR3: CASAGTTQGIGRNTEAFF. Written as DNA, the CDR3 is TGTGCCAGCGCCGGGACAACCCAGGGGATCGGGAGGAACACTGAAGCTTTCTTT.

The rearrangement joins TRBV9 to TRBJ2-7, with D possibly TRBD2 on 6 matching bases. CDR3 size: 15 residues. Germline-derived CDR1 and CDR2 are SGDLS and YYNGEE. The germline V and J ends were trimmed by 4 bases and 7 bases, with 21 bases remaining between them. The CDR3 spells CASSPGLPSGREQYF. DNA for the CDR3: TGTGCCAGCAGCCCGGGACTCCCCAGCGGCCGGGAGCAGTACTTC.

The V call is TRBV5-4, the J call TRBJ2-7, with 11 bases aligning to TRBD2. Germline lookup yields CDR1 SGHNT and CDR2 YYREEE (reference sequence). The CDR3 covers 16 residues. Unmatched junction bases numbered 9, after V lost 4 bases and J lost 3 bases. CDR3 sequence: CASSLEGTSGLYEQYF. Written as DNA, the CDR3 is TGTGCCAGCAGCCTCGAGGGGACTAGCGGCCTCTACGAGCAGTACTTC.

The chain employs TRBV3-1 (or the pseudogene TRBV3-2) and TRBJ1-5; D is undetermined. Germline assignment: CDR1 LGHDT and CDR2 YNNKEL (reference sequence). This CDR3 contains 13 residues. The V and J ends lost 6 bases and 4 bases respectively, with 10 bases between them. The CDR3 sequence is CASSVDLNQPQHF. CDR3 sequence (DNA): TGTGCCAGCAGTGTGGATCTAAATCAGCCCCAGCATTTT.

This chain joins TRBV5-1 and TRBJ2-3; 13 positions match TRBD2. Trimming at V came to 4 bases and at J to 2 bases, leaving 4 bases not matched to a gene. This CDR3 comprises 16 residues. Germline loops: CDR1 SGHRS, CDR2 YFSETQ. CDR3 protein: CASSPGLAGTTDTQYF. The CDR3 DNA sequence: TGCGCCAGCAGCCCGGGACTAGCGGGAACCACAGATACGCAGTATTTT.

This clone appeared a single time. This chain joins TRBV30 and TRBJ2-1, with 12 nucleotides matching TRBD2. The CDR3 has 17 amino acids. Germline CDR1 reads GTSNPN; CDR2 reads SVGIG (reference sequence). V lost 1 base to trimming and J lost 4 bases; unmatched junction nucleotides: 8. The CDR3 DNA follows: TGTGCCTGGAGTGGAGGGCTAGCGGGAGGGCCGTACAATGAGCAGTTCTTC. Its translation: CAWSGGLAGGPYNEQFF.

A note on this clone: The same CDR3 can be traced to other DNA sequences in this sample. The rearrangement links TRBV29-1 to TRBJ2-7; maybe TRBD2 (5 bases). Germline CDR1 and CDR2: SQVTM and ANQGSEA. This CDR3 is built from 11 residues. The ends were cut back, 4 bases at V and 1 base at J, with 5 bases in the middle. In nucleotides, the CDR3 is TGCAGCGTTGGAGGGTCCTACGAGCAGTACTTC. It yields the protein CSVGGSYEQYF.

The chain is built from TRBV19 and TRBJ1-4, with TRBD1 matching 10 bases. Looked up from germline, CDR1 is LNHDA and CDR2 is SQIVND (reference sequence). V shed 8 bases, J shed 6 bases, and the junction held 3 bases outside the gene matches. The CDR3 contains 13 residues. CDR3 nucleotides: TGTGCCAGTGCCGGGACAGGGGATGAAAAACTGTTTTTT. Amino acids: CASAGTGDEKLFF.

The CDR3, as DNA: TGTGCCTGGAGTGTACTAGGGAATGGCTACACCTTC. Amino acid sequence: CAWSVLGNGYTF. The chain couples TRBV30 to TRBJ1-2; D is uncertain. Germline CDR1 reads GTSNPN; CDR2 reads SVGIG (reference sequence). The ends were cut back, 0 bases at V and 6 bases at J, with 8 bases in the middle. The CDR3 spans 12 residues.

The chain combines TRBV3-1 (or the pseudogene TRBV3-2) with TRBJ1-1, with TRBD1 matching over 7 bases. From germline, CDR1 is LGHDT and CDR2 YNNKEL (reference sequence). Losses at the gene ends were 4 bases for V and 1 base for J; bases not matched to a gene: 6. This CDR3 region has 15 residues. The CDR3 reads CASSPTGAANTEAFF. Here the CDR3 DNA reads TGTGCCAGCAGCCCAACAGGGGCGGCGAACACTGAAGCTTTCTTT.

The V gene is TRBV28, the J gene TRBJ1-2, with TRBD1 matching over 10 bases. This CDR3 has 17 residues. The germline gives CDR1 MDHEN, CDR2 SYDVKM. Trimming at V came to 4 bases and at J to 7 bases, leaving 15 bases not matched to a gene. The CDR3: CASSSIGTGAILGGYTF. The CDR3 DNA is TGTGCCAGCAGTTCCATCGGGACAGGGGCCATTTTAGGTGGCTACACCTTC.

The chain links TRBV4-3 to TRBJ1-4; 7 bases line up with TRBD1. V shed 4 bases and J 5 bases; nucleotides not matched to a gene: 7. Germline V gene sequence: CDR1 LGHNA, CDR2 YSLEER. The CDR3 extends over 15 amino acids. CDR3 sequence: CASSLRQGENEKLFF. The DNA for the CDR3 is TGCGCCAGCAGCCTACGACAGGGAGAAAATGAAAAACTGTTTTTT.

The chain has TRBV28 and TRBJ2-7, with D uncertain. With 1 base removed from V and 7 bases from J, the gap between germline ends came to 17 bases. CDR1 and CDR2 (germline): MDHEN, SYDVKM. This CDR3 is 15 amino acids long. The CDR3 here is CASSLFQANRREQYF. CDR3 nucleotides: TGTGCCAGCAGTTTATTCCAGGCCAATCGTCGGGAGCAGTACTTC.

The chain joins TRBV7-8 to TRBJ2-1, with D unclear. Germline loops: CDR1 SGHVS, CDR2 FQNEAQ. This CDR3 is 15 amino acids long. V was pared by 3 bases and J by 8 bases, with 17 bases between. The CDR3 region is CASSLLAAGVHEQFF. CDR3 in DNA: TGTGCCAGCAGCTTGTTAGCTGCTGGGGTACATGAGCAGTTCTTC.

The gene calls are TRBV7-9 and TRBJ2-1; D gene uncertain. This CDR3 comprises 13 residues. With 2 bases removed from V and 5 bases from J, the gap between germline ends came to 7 bases. From germline, CDR1 is SEHNR and CDR2 FQNEAQ (reference sequence). CDR3 nucleotide sequence: TGTGCCAGCAGCTTAACCCCGGACAATGAGCAGTTCTTC. Protein sequence: CASSLTPDNEQFF.

V and J are TRBV6-5 and TRBJ1-6, with D unresolved. This CDR3 region has 13 residues. Trimming left V 4 bases short and J 11 bases short, with 12 bases between. CDR1 and CDR2 (germline): MNHEY, SVGAGI. CDR3 region: CASSLSGYPPLHF. The CDR3 DNA sequence: TGTGCCAGCAGTTTGTCGGGGTACCCACCCCTCCACTTT.

V and J are TRBV29-1 and TRBJ2-7; 10 bases fit TRBD1. V lost 1 base, J lost 3 bases, and 3 bases stayed unmatched. CDR3 length: 14 amino acids. Germline CDR1 and CDR2: SQVTM and ANQGSEA. This CDR3 reads CSVEGGDRGYEQYF. The CDR3, as DNA: TGCAGCGTTGAAGGGGGGGACAGGGGCTACGAGCAGTACTTC.

The chain joins TRBV6-5 to TRBJ1-1; D possibly corresponds to TRBD1 (6 bases). Germline CDR1 and CDR2: MNHEY and SVGAGI. Trimming cost V 5 bases and J 7 bases, with 14 bases left between them. CDR3 size: 13 residues. The CDR3 nucleotides read TGTGCCAGCAGTAACCGACAGGAGGATGAAGCTTTCTTT. Its translation: CASSNRQEDEAFF.

The rearrangement joins TRBV11-3 to TRBJ1-3; unclear D gene. Germline V gene lookup returns CDR1 SGHNT and CDR2 YENEEA. The CDR3 is 14 amino acids. V gave up 4 bases and J gave up 3 bases, with 10 bases separating them. DNA of the CDR3: TGTGCCAGCAGCTCCAGGACGGATGGAAACACCATATATTTT. It codes for CASSSRTDGNTIYF.

This chain connects TRBV19 to TRBJ1-2; D gene ambiguous. The germline V gene encodes CDR1 LNHDA and CDR2 SQIVND (reference sequence). This CDR3 has 14 residues. Trimming cost V 2 bases and J 10 bases, with 17 bases left between them. The CDR3 protein is CASSIQQPSGLYTF. The CDR3 DNA is TGTGCCAGTAGTATACAGCAGCCTTCCGGCCTCTACACCTTC.

This sequence joins TRBV5-8 and TRBJ1-3; D uncertain. The CDR3 covers 15 residues. The V end lost 1 base, the J end lost 0 bases, and 8 bases lay between the germline ends. CDR1 and CDR2 from the germline V gene are SGHTS and YDEGEE. CDR3 DNA sequence: TGTGCCAGCAGCTTGTACGGCCGCTCTGGAAACACCATATATTTT. Protein product: CASSLYGRSGNTIYF.

The chain recombines TRBV30 with TRBJ1-5; D perhaps matches TRBD1 (6 bases). The CDR3 contains 16 residues. Germline assignment: CDR1 GTSNPN and CDR2 SVGIG (reference sequence). Trimming stripped 0 bases from V and 0 bases from J, with 12 bases between. CDR3 amino acids: CAWSVAGAYSNQPQHF. CDR3 DNA sequence: TGTGCCTGGAGTGTCGCGGGGGCCTATAGCAATCAGCCCCAGCATTTT.

This clone has only one observation. V gene TRBV28 combines with J gene TRBJ2-3; weak D call: TRBD1 (5 bases). The CDR3 is made up of 15 amino acids. V was clipped by 7 bases and J by 3 bases, with 17 bases between them. Germline values: CDR1 MDHEN, CDR2 SYDVKM. The CDR3 region is CASNSGGAATDTQYF. The CDR3, as DNA: TGTGCCAGCAACTCAGGTGGGGCCGCAACAGATACGCAGTATTTT.

The chain's CDR3 is CATSSLRGILSNSPLHF. The CDR3 DNA follows: TGTGCCACCAGCAGCCTCAGGGGAATTTTGAGTAATTCACCCCTCCACTTT. The V gene is TRBV15, the J gene TRBJ1-6, with D possibly TRBD1 on 6 matching bases. Trimming took off 3 bases at V and 6 bases at J, with 18 bases between the two ends. Germline V CDR1 and CDR2: LNHNV, YYDKDF (reference sequence). There are 17 residues in the CDR3.

The chain combines TRBV7-9 with TRBJ2-3; possibly TRBD2 for D (5 bases). CDR3 length: 15 amino acids. Deletions cut 4 bases from V and 2 bases from J, with 13 bases between. Germline V lookup: CDR1 SEHNR, CDR2 FQNEAQ (reference sequence). CDR3 sequence: CASSSRTAPTDTQYF. The CDR3, as DNA: TGTGCCAGCAGCTCAAGGACTGCCCCCACAGATACGCAGTATTTT.

V is TRBV6-5 and J is TRBJ2-1; TRBD2 matches at 7 bases. The CDR3 has 14 amino acids. Germline V gene sequence: CDR1 MNHEY, CDR2 SVGAGI. The J segment lost 7 bases and the V segment lost 8 bases, leaving 11 bases of the junction unmatched. CDR3 sequence reads: CASRIGGGVNEQFF. CDR3 nucleotides: TGTGCCAGCCGAATTGGGGGGGGAGTTAATGAGCAGTTCTTC.